A single sample is the source of the 24 T cell receptor beta chains below, sequenced in a study of T cell repertoires in cytomegalovirus infection. These TCRs are of unknown antigen specificity. TCRdb analysed the reads with MiXCR anew, one entry per CDR3 protein. The sample holds 550,000 to 850,000 distinct CDR3 sequences, 33% seen once. The sequencing here drew on cultured PBMCs, taken from culture after CMV antigen stimulation. The receptors were sampled from a human donor in good health (CMV status not recorded). Some clones in this sample may be carry-over from other donors' samples.

CDR3 DNA: TGCAGTGCTTCCGACCCCAACCAAGAGACCCAGTACTTC. It is translated as CSASDPNQETQYF. The V gene is TRBV20-1, the J gene TRBJ2-5, with D unclear. Deletions cut 5 bases from V and 0 bases from J, with 10 bases between. The CDR3 loop spans 13 amino acids. Germline V CDR1 and CDR2: DFQATT, SNEGSKA (reference sequence).

This clonotype was counted a single time. This chain links TRBV6-5 with TRBJ1-2, with D unclear. The CDR3 runs 12 residues. The germline V gene encodes CDR1 MNHEY and CDR2 SVGAGI. The germline V and J ends were trimmed by 7 bases and 7 bases, with 13 bases remaining between them. In nucleotides, the CDR3 is TGTGCCAGCAAAACGGCAGGCAGTGGCTACACCTTC. It translates to CASKTAGSGYTF.

The chain joins TRBV25-1 to TRBJ1-4, with TRBD1 matching over 8 bases. V gave up 3 bases and J gave up 5 bases; unmatched junction bases: 5. Looked up from germline, CDR1 is MGHDK and CDR2 is SYGVNS. The CDR3 sequence is 15 residues long. CDR3 in amino acids: CASSDPDRGNEKLFF. The CDR3 bases are TGTGCCAGCAGTGACCCCGACAGGGGAAATGAAAAACTGTTTTTT.

J is TRBJ2-6 and V is TRBV20-1; D may be TRBD1 (6 bases). CDR1 and CDR2 (germline): DFQATT, SNEGSKA (reference sequence). The germline V and J ends were trimmed by 0 bases and 2 bases, with 11 bases remaining between them. There are 16 residues in the CDR3. CDR3 amino acids: CSARDQGSTGANVLTF. The CDR3 DNA follows: TGCAGTGCTAGAGATCAGGGGTCCACTGGGGCCAACGTCCTGACTTTC.

This chain links TRBV6-5 with TRBJ2-5, with TRBD1 identical over 11 bases. The CDR3 sequence is 17 residues long. The V and J ends lost 2 bases and 5 bases, in that order; junction bases with no gene match: 10. Germline lookup yields CDR1 MNHEY and CDR2 SVGAGI. The CDR3 protein is CASSYTAGTGGWETQYF. In DNA form, the CDR3 reads TGTGCCAGCAGTTACACGGCCGGGACAGGGGGTTGGGAGACCCAGTACTTC.

This clonotype was observed a single time. Being one base from a much bigger clone, this may be a read error. V usage is TRBV7-2 and J usage is TRBJ1-3, with unresolved D. From germline, CDR1 is SGHTA and CDR2 FQGNSA. The CDR3 totals 15 residues. V was cut by 7 bases and J by 0 bases, with 13 bases left in between. The CDR3 sequence: CASISNRGSGNTIYF. The CDR3 DNA sequence: TGTGCCAGCATCAGCAATCGGGGCTCTGGAAACACCATATATTTT.

This clonotype was recorded many times. The chain joins TRBV4-2 to TRBJ2-5, with 12 bases lining up with TRBD2. Germline CDR1 is LGHNA and CDR2 is YNFKEQ. The CDR3 totals 19 residues. The J segment lost 3 bases and the V segment lost 0 bases, leaving 11 bases of the junction unmatched. The CDR3 is CASSQDVSGASGGEETQYF. The DNA of the CDR3 is TGTGCCAGCAGCCAAGATGTTAGTGGAGCTAGCGGGGGGGAAGAGACCCAGTACTTC.

The V and J genes are TRBV5-1 and TRBJ2-7; D is unresolved. The CDR3 extends over 14 amino acids. Trimming left V 0 bases short and J 3 bases short, with 10 bases between. The germline V gene has CDR1 SGHRS and CDR2 YFSETQ. The CDR3 nucleotides read TGCGCCAGCAGCTTGGGGGCATATTACTACGAGCAGTACTTC. Translated: CASSLGAYYYEQYF.

This clonotype has only a few counts. The genes are TRBV7-2 and TRBJ2-5, with TRBD2 matching 8 bases. Germline CDR1 reads SGHTA; CDR2 reads FQGNSA. CDR3 size: 15 residues. V lost 5 bases to trimming and J lost 6 bases; unmatched junction nucleotides: 11. CDR3 bases: TGTGCCAGCAGCCGCCGGGGAGCGGGAGAGCAGACCCAGTACTTC. It translates to CASSRRGAGEQTQYF.

The V gene is TRBV6-5, the J gene TRBJ2-5; the D gene could be TRBD1 or TRBD2 (5 bases each). Between the trimmed V and J ends, which lost 5 bases and 4 bases, there was a span of 14 bases. CDR1 is MNHEY and CDR2 is SVGAGI in the germline V gene. This CDR3 contains 14 residues. CDR3 in DNA: TGTGCCAGCAGTCTGTTATTGGGGGTAGAGACCCAGTACTTC. Residues: CASSLLLGVETQYF.

The chain employs TRBV4-1 and TRBJ2-7; 8 bases match TRBD2. V dropped 5 bases and J dropped 7; count of bases not matched to a gene: 13. Germline CDR1 MGHRA, CDR2 YSYEKL. This CDR3 comprises 15 residues. The DNA for the CDR3 is TGCGCCAGCAGCTCCGTAGCGGGGAGCCTCGAGGAGCAGTACTTC. Its protein is CASSSVAGSLEEQYF.

The rearrangement links TRBV6-1 to TRBJ1-3; D gene uncertain. This CDR3 region has 14 residues. V was cut by 6 bases and J by 0 bases, with 9 bases left in between. In germline, CDR1 is MNHNS, CDR2 SASEGT. CDR3: CASRLGDSGNTIYF. Written as DNA, the CDR3 is TGTGCCAGCAGACTCGGGGACTCTGGAAACACCATATATTTT.

The rearrangement uses TRBV7-8 and TRBJ1-6, with a tentative D call TRBD1 (5 bases). The CDR3 is made up of 16 amino acids. The germline gives CDR1 SGHVS, CDR2 FQNEAQ. Trimming removed 2 bases at V and 7 bases at J, with 15 bases between. The CDR3 nucleotides are TGTGCCAGCAGCTTACTTCCCGGGACTGGGAATTCACCCCTCCACTTT. Encoded protein: CASSLLPGTGNSPLHF.

The chain joins TRBV29-1 to TRBJ2-1; 8 nucleotides align to TRBD2. Germline lookup yields CDR1 SQVTM and CDR2 ANQGSEA. This CDR3 is built from 14 residues. V was clipped by 5 bases and J by 9 bases; unmatched bases: 12. The CDR3 loop is CSVQSGRNLGEQFF. The DNA for the CDR3 is TGCAGCGTTCAAAGCGGGAGAAATTTGGGTGAGCAGTTCTTC.

This clonotype was observed a few times. The J gene is TRBJ2-7, the V gene TRBV25-1, with 8 bases aligning to TRBD2. Germline lookup yields CDR1 MGHDK and CDR2 SYGVNS. The J segment lost 7 bases and the V segment lost 5 bases, leaving 10 bases of the junction unmatched. The CDR3 runs to 14 residues. CDR3: CASSFSGARVEQYF. For the CDR3, the DNA is TGTGCCAGCAGTTTTAGCGGGGCTCGAGTGGAGCAGTACTTC.

On this clonotype itself: One junction end disagrees with the germline gene, perhaps due to a read error. V and J are TRBV27 and TRBJ1-2; no clear D gene. This CDR3 is 16 amino acids long. From germline, CDR1 is MNHEY and CDR2 SMNVEV (reference sequence). The CDR3 DNA is TGTGCCAGCAGTCTATCGTCGGGTTCGGGATTCTATGGCTACACCTTC. Protein: CASSLSSGSGFYGYTF.

Ten or more counts support this clonotype. V is TRBV7-2 and J is TRBJ2-7; 7 bases map to TRBD2. Germline CDR1 and CDR2: SGHTA and FQGNSA. The ends lost 3 bases at V and 1 base at J; junction bases unmatched: 6. The CDR3 is 15 residues long. DNA for the CDR3: TGTGCCAGCAGCTTTGGCGGGAGTAAGTCCTACGAGCAGTACTTC. It specifies CASSFGGSKSYEQYF.

This clonotype was found a few times. V and J are TRBV7-2 and TRBJ2-7; 11 bases are shared with TRBD2. This CDR3 region has 14 residues. Germline assignment: CDR1 SGHTA and CDR2 FQGNSA. Trimming removed 3 bases from V and 5 bases from J; junction bases left unmatched: 3. CDR3 loop: CASSLGLAVHEQYF. The DNA for the CDR3 is TGTGCCAGCAGCTTGGGACTAGCGGTTCACGAGCAGTACTTC.

This clonotype was seen at least ten times. V gene TRBV7-2 combines with J gene TRBJ2-5; 7 nucleotides align to TRBD1. The CDR3 consists of 13 residues. Trimming at V came to 8 bases and at J to 2 bases, leaving 5 bases not matched to a gene. Per germline, CDR1 SGHTA and CDR2 FQGNSA. CDR3 sequence (DNA): TGTGCCAGCGCAAAGGGACAGCAAGAGACCCAGTACTTC. This encodes CASAKGQQETQYF.

This clonotype was seen ten or more times. Written as DNA, the CDR3 is TGTGCCAGCAGCACGAGCTCCTACGAGCAGTACTTC. Its translation: CASSTSSYEQYF. The chain combines TRBV7-6 with TRBJ2-7; D remains unclear. CDR1 and CDR2 (germline): SGHVS, FNYEAQ. This CDR3 is built from 12 residues. V lost 5 bases to trimming and J lost 0 bases, with 5 bases between them.

The gene calls are TRBV7-2 and TRBJ1-1; D not certain. V dropped 1 base and J dropped 8 bases, with 14 bases sitting between them. This CDR3 has 14 amino acids. CDR1 is SGHTA, CDR2 FQGNSA, per germline. CDR3 residues: CASSLGFGIQEAFF. In nucleotides, the CDR3 is TGTGCCAGCAGCTTAGGGTTCGGGATACAAGAAGCTTTCTTT.

Ten or more counts support this clonotype. This sequence joins TRBV7-6 and TRBJ2-7; TRBD2 matches 12 bases. CDR3 length equals 17 residues. Trimming at V came to 6 bases and at J to 5 bases, leaving 14 bases not matched to a gene. The germline CDR1 and CDR2 sequences are SGHVS and FNYEAQ. Written as DNA, the CDR3 is TGTGCCAGCAGTCGAACTCCTCTAGCGGGAGGGCCAAACGAGCAGTACTTC. Its protein is CASSRTPLAGGPNEQYF.

Ten or more counts support this clonotype. The V call is TRBV2, the J call TRBJ1-2; possible D gene TRBD1, 5 bases. Germline assignment: CDR1 SNHLY and CDR2 FYNNEI. CDR3 size: 13 residues. V lost 5 bases to trimming and J lost 4 bases, with 11 bases between them. CDR3 nucleotide sequence: TGTGCCAGCAGTCCGGGGGGGTTCTATGGCTACACCTTC. This codes for CASSPGGFYGYTF.

V and J are TRBV14 and TRBJ1-1; D not resolved. V lost 1 base and J lost 1, with 10 bases in between. CDR1 is SGHDN and CDR2 is FVKESK in the germline V gene. CDR3 size: 15 residues. CDR3 amino acids: CASSQARTANTEAFF. Written as DNA, the CDR3 is TGTGCCAGCAGCCAAGCCCGGACGGCGAACACTGAAGCTTTCTTT. Full variable domain (outside the CDR3, taken from reference TRBV14 and TRBJ1-1): EAGVTQFPSHSVIEKGQTVTLRCDPISGHDNLYWYRRVMGKEIKFLLHFVKESKQDESGMPNNRFLAERTGGTYSTLKVQPAELEDSGVYFCASSQARTANTEAFFGQGTRLTVV.